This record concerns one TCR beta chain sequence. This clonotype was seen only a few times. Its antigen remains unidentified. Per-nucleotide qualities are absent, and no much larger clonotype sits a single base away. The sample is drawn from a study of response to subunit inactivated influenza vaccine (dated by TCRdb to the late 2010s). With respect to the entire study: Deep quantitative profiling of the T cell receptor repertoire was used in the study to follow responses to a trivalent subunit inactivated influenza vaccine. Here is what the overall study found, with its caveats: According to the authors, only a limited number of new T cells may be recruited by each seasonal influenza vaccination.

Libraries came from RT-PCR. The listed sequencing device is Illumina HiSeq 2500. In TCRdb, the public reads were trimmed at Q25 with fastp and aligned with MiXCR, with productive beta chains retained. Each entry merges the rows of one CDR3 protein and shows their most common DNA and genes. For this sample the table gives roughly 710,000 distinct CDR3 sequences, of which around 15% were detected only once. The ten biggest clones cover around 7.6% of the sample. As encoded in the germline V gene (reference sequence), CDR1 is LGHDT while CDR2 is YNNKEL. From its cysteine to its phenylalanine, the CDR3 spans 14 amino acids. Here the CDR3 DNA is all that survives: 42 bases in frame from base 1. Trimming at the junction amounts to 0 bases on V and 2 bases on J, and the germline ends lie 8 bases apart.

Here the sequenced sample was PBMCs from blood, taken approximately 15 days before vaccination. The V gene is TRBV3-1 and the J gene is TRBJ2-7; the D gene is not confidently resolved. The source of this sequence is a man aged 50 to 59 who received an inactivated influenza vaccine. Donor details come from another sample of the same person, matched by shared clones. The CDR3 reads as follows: CASSQESGTYEQYF. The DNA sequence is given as TGTGCCAGCAGCCAAGAATCAGGAACCTACGAGCAGTACTTC.